The 20 T cell receptor beta chains below all came from one sample that was sequenced in a study of shared clonotypes between healthy human individuals. Sequencing used immunoSEQ multiplex PCR; TCRdb keeps in-frame clones, though not all of them. The table includes approximately 1,500,000 clones, around 97% detected once. Sample: naive CD4+ T cells sorted from blood. Subset indicated: CD45RA+ positively selected. These receptors were taken from a man aged 25 to 40 in good health.

The J gene is TRBJ2-7, the V gene TRBV29-1, with 8 bases matching TRBD2. There are 12 residues in the CDR3. Germline loops: CDR1 SQVTM, CDR2 ANQGSEA. V was pared by 4 bases and J by 3 bases, with 2 bases of the junction left unmatched. Here the CDR3 reads CSVGSGNYEQYF. CDR3 coding DNA: TGCAGCGTTGGTAGCGGGAACTACGAGCAGTACTTC.

The table lists this clone with a count of one. The rearrangement uses TRBV4-3 and TRBJ2-2; either TRBD1 or TRBD2 may supply D (5 bases each). The germline V gene has CDR1 LGHNA and CDR2 YSLEER. V lost 5 bases and J 5 bases, leaving 21 bases between the germline ends. There are 17 residues in the CDR3. The CDR3 sequence is CASSKRSGTEETGELFF. CDR3 DNA sequence: TGCGCCAGCAGCAAACGATCTGGGACGGAGGAAACCGGGGAGCTGTTTTTT.

V gene TRBV14 combines with J gene TRBJ2-1, with 10 bases fitting TRBD2. The CDR3 extends over 16 amino acids. CDR1 and CDR2 from the germline V gene are SGHDN and FVKESK. J gave up 6 bases and V 3 bases, and 8 bases lay outside the gene matches. CDR3 DNA: TGTGCCAGCAGCCATAAACTAGCGGGAATAAGCAATGAGCAGTTCTTC. It specifies CASSHKLAGISNEQFF.

The chain links TRBV7-2 to TRBJ1-5; no reliable D call. The CDR3 contains 15 residues. Germline V gene sequence: CDR1 SGHTA, CDR2 FQGNSA. V lost 5 bases to trimming and J lost 1 base, with 12 bases between them. As DNA, the CDR3 is TGTGCCAGCAGCCCAGACCCAGGCAGCAATCAGCCCCAGCATTTT. It translates to CASSPDPGSNQPQHF.

The rearrangement links TRBV10-3 to TRBJ1-4; 7 bases line up with TRBD1. Germline assignment: CDR1 ENHRY and CDR2 SYGVKD. V was pared by 6 bases and J by 8 bases, with 6 bases of the junction left unmatched. This CDR3 has 13 amino acids. The CDR3 coding sequence is TGTGCCATCAGAACAGGGGTGGCGGAAAAACTGTTTTTT. Encoded protein: CAIRTGVAEKLFF.

CDR3 nucleotide sequence: TGTGCCAGCCGGCACTGGAACACTGAAGCTTTCTTT. Translating it yields CASRHWNTEAFF. The chain joins TRBV27 to TRBJ1-1; D unresolved. V shed 8 bases and J shed 1 base, with 8 bases lying between them. In germline, CDR1 is MNHEY, CDR2 SMNVEV (reference sequence). There are 12 residues in the CDR3.

This chain joins TRBV11-3 and TRBJ2-1, with 12 bases lining up with TRBD2. In germline, CDR1 is SGHNT, CDR2 YENEEA. After removal of 4 bases from V and 7 bases from J, the junction contained 8 bases not matched to a gene. The length of the CDR3 is 16 residues. For the CDR3, the DNA is TGTGCCAGCAGCTCCTCTAGCGGGAGGGCTGGGAATGAGCAGTTCTTC. Residues: CASSSSSGRAGNEQFF.

The gene calls are TRBV14 and TRBJ1-2; a possible D gene is TRBD1 (5 bases). Trimming cost V 5 bases and J 7 bases, with 23 bases left between them. This CDR3 has 16 amino acids. Germline V gene sequence: CDR1 SGHDN, CDR2 FVKESK. The chain's CDR3 is CASSTLASGTKRGYTF. The CDR3 DNA reads TGTGCCAGCAGCACTCTGGCCTCAGGGACTAAGCGTGGCTACACCTTC.

The chain employs TRBV19 and TRBJ1-5; TRBD1 might be the D (6 bases). This CDR3 region has 15 residues. The V end lost 1 base, the J end lost 4 bases, and 11 bases lay between the germline ends. Germline V CDR1 and CDR2: LNHDA, SQIVND (reference sequence). The CDR3 region is CASSIAAGENQPQHF. CDR3 coding DNA: TGTGCCAGTAGTATAGCTGCAGGGGAGAATCAGCCCCAGCATTTT.

This chain links TRBV6-1 with TRBJ1-2; D is uncertain. In germline, CDR1 is MNHNS, CDR2 SASEGT. There are 16 residues in the CDR3. The V end lost 2 bases, the J end lost 4 bases, and 17 bases lay between the germline ends. CDR3 DNA sequence: TGTGCCAGCAGTGAAATAGTAACCTCCTCTTCCTATGGCTACACCTTC. Amino acids: CASSEIVTSSSYGYTF.

On this clone itself: Additional DNA sequences in this sample encode the identical CDR3. The chain uses TRBV15 and TRBJ2-3, with 7 bases lining up with TRBD2. CDR1 is LNHNV and CDR2 is YYDKDF in the germline V gene (reference sequence). With 3 bases clipped from V and 3 bases from J, the junction kept 0 bases outside the gene matches. The CDR3 sequence is 13 residues long. The CDR3, as DNA: TGTGCCACCAGCAGCGGGGGGACAGATACGCAGTATTTT. Its translation: CATSSGGTDTQYF.

The rearrangement uses TRBV27 and TRBJ2-2, with D unresolved. The CDR3 loop spans 14 amino acids. Germline CDR1 and CDR2: MNHEY and SMNVEV (reference sequence). The germline V and J ends were trimmed by 5 bases and 1 base, with 8 bases remaining between them. CDR3 sequence (DNA): TGTGCCAGCAGTATCGCGGAGAACACCGGGGAGCTGTTTTTT. It yields the protein CASSIAENTGELFF.

CDR3 in amino acids: CASSPSGSRETQYF. The CDR3 region has the DNA TGTGCCAGCAGTCCTAGCGGGTCGAGGGAGACCCAGTACTTC. The chain recombines TRBV27 with TRBJ2-5, with 8 bases lining up with TRBD2. The CDR3 loop spans 14 amino acids. Germline V CDR1 and CDR2: MNHEY, SMNVEV (reference sequence). With V trimmed by 5 bases and J by 5 bases, 7 bases remained unmatched.

The CDR3 DNA sequence: TGTGCCAGCAGCTCGATCGGGACTATCAACGGCTACAATGAGCAGTTCTTC. Translated: CASSSIGTINGYNEQFF. The chain uses TRBV11-2 and TRBJ2-1; 7 bases map to TRBD2. The CDR3 consists of 17 residues. Germline loops: CDR1 SGHAT, CDR2 FQNNGV. V trimming: 4 bases; J trimming: 3 bases; junction bases outside the gene matches: 12.

V usage is TRBV10-1 and J usage is TRBJ2-1, with 9 bases lining up with TRBD1. Unmatched junction bases numbered 5, after V lost 4 bases and J lost 1 base. Germline V CDR1 and CDR2: WNHNN, SYGVQD (reference sequence). This CDR3 has 16 residues. CDR3 protein: CASSAGTGKSYNEQFF. CDR3 nucleotides: TGCGCCAGCAGTGCCGGGACAGGGAAATCCTACAATGAGCAGTTCTTC.

This sequence joins TRBV10-3 and TRBJ1-1, with 7 nucleotides matching TRBD1. Per the germline V gene, CDR1 is ENHRY and CDR2 is SYGVKD. V was clipped by 1 base and J by 6 bases; unmatched bases: 8. This CDR3 contains 15 residues. The CDR3: CAISEFPTGPSEAFF. CDR3 nucleotides: TGTGCCATCAGTGAGTTCCCGACAGGGCCGTCTGAAGCTTTCTTT.

The chain is built from TRBV28 and TRBJ2-7; D perhaps matches TRBD1 (5 bases). CDR1 is MDHEN, CDR2 SYDVKM, per germline. The CDR3 is made up of 16 amino acids. V dropped 6 bases and J dropped 0 bases, with 18 bases sitting between them. The CDR3 DNA sequence: TGTGCCAGCAGAGCGATCGGTAGGGGCATCTCCTACGAGCAGTACTTC. Its translation: CASRAIGRGISYEQYF.

The V and J genes are TRBV7-2 and TRBJ2-7; tentative D call: TRBD2 (6 bases). The CDR3 is 14 residues long. V was trimmed by 4 bases and J by 2 bases, leaving 12 bases between them. Germline CDR1 SGHTA, CDR2 FQGNSA. CDR3 bases: TGTGCCAGCAGCTCCCGGGGGACGACCTACGAGCAGTACTTC. The encoded protein is CASSSRGTTYEQYF.

The V gene is TRBV4-3, the J gene TRBJ2-3, with D perhaps matching TRBD1 (5 bases). V dropped 0 bases and J dropped 0 bases, with 10 bases sitting between them. This CDR3 is 16 amino acids long. CDR1 is LGHNA and CDR2 is YSLEER in the germline V gene. The CDR3 DNA follows: TGCGCCAGCAGCCAAGAAGGGGTTACTAGCACAGATACGCAGTATTTT. Residues: CASSQEGVTSTDTQYF.

Remarks on this clone: Other nucleotide sequences in the sample specify the same CDR3. The chain joins TRBV20-1 to TRBJ2-3; tentative D call: TRBD1 (5 bases). V dropped 0 bases and J dropped 8 bases, with 6 bases sitting between them. Germline assignment: CDR1 DFQATT and CDR2 SNEGSKA (reference sequence). The CDR3 sequence is 11 residues long. The CDR3 loop reads CSARDRGTQYF. The CDR3 DNA follows: TGCAGTGCTAGAGATAGGGGTACGCAGTATTTT.